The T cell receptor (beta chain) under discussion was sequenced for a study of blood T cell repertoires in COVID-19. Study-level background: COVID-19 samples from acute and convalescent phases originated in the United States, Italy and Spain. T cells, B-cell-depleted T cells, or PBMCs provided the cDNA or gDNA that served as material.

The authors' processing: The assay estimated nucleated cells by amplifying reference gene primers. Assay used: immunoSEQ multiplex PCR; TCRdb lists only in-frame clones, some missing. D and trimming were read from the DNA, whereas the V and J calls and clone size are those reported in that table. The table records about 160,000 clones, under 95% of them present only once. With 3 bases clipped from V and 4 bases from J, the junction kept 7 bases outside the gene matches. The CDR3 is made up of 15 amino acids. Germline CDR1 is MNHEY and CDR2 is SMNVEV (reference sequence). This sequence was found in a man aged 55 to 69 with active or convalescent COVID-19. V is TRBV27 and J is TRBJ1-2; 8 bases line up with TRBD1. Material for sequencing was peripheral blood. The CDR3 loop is CASSLRGQGVYGYTF. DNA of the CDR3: TGTGCCAGCAGTTTGAGAGGACAGGGTGTCTATGGCTACACCTTC.